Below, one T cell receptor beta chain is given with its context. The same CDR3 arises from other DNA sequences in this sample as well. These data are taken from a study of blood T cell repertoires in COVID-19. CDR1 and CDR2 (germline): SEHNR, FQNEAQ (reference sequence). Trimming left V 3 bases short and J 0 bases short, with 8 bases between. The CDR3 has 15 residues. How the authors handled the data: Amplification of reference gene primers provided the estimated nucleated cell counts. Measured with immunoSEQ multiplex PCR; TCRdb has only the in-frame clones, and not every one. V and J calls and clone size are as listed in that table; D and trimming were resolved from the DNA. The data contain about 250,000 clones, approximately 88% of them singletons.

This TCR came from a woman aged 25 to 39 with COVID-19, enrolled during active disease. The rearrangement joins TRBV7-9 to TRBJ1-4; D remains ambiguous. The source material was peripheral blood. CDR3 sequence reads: CASSFPSTTNEKLFF. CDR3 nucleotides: TGTGCCAGCAGCTTCCCATCAACAACTAATGAAAAACTGTTTTTT.